The rows below give T cell receptor beta chains drawn from one sample of a study of blood T cell repertoires in COVID-19. Sequencing was performed with immunoSEQ multiplex PCR; in TCRdb, only in-frame clones are kept and a portion is missing. The table lists roughly 110,000 clones, about 85% of them singletons. The sequencing sample was made of peripheral blood. The receptor set was obtained from a man aged 35-49 years with acute or convalescent COVID-19. CDR3s include the opening cysteine and the closing phenylalanine or tryptophan. The order of the fields is D gene, V gene, J gene, clone size, CDR3 DNA, CDR3 protein. The D gene is left open where the match is weak. Rows may omit the clone size; those that give it use once, few, many or a size class.

>TRBD1|TRBV30|TRBJ1-4|NA
TGTGCCTGGAGTGTAGGGACAGGCGGTGAAAAACTGTTTTTT
CAWSVGTGGEKLFF
>NA|TRBV10-2|TRBJ1-5|NA
TGCGCCAGCACTAATAGCAATCAGCCCCAGCATTTT
CASTNSNQPQHF
>TRBD2|TRBV5-4|TRBJ2-5|NA
TGTGCCAGCAGCACCGTAGCGGGGGGGCTAGAGACCCAGTACTTC
CASSTVAGGLETQYF
>TRBD2|TRBV6-2/TRBV6-3|TRBJ2-2|NA
TGTGCCAGCAGTTACGGCCTAGCGGGCAACTTGAACACCGGGGAGCTGTTTTTT
CASSYGLAGNLNTGELFF
>NA|TRBV30|TRBJ2-7|once
TGTGCCTGGAGCGACGGACAGACCTACGAGCAGTACTTC
CAWSDGQTYEQYF
>TRBD1|TRBV4-1|TRBJ1-2|NA
TGCGCCAGCAGCGACGAGGACAGGGGGCGAAGCTATGGCTACACCTTC
CASSDEDRGRSYGYTF
>NA|TRBV4-1|TRBJ1-1|NA
TGCGCCAGCAGCCAGCAGGACAGCATGAACACTGAAGCTTTCTTT
CASSQQDSMNTEAFF
>NA|TRBV6-5|TRBJ2-3|NA
TGTGCCAGCTTCTTCTTTAGCTCCAACACAGATACGCAGTATTTT
CASFFFSSNTDTQYF
>NA|TRBV18|TRBJ1-1|few
TGTGCCAGCTCGCCACAGCCGAACACTGAAGCTTTCTTT
CASSPQPNTEAFF
>TRBD1|TRBV19|TRBJ2-3|NA
TGTGCCAGTAGCCCCCAGGGGGTGGCGGATACGCAGTATTTT
CASSPQGVADTQYF
>NA|TRBV9|TRBJ1-4|NA
TGTGCCAGCAGCGTAGTGGGGGGGCAAGACGAAAAACTGTTTTTT
CASSVVGGQDEKLFF
>NA|TRBV6-5|TRBJ1-6|NA
TGTGCCAGCAGTCCTGCGGGAATCGGGAATTCACCCCTCCACTTT
CASSPAGIGNSPLHF
>NA|TRBV7-9|TRBJ1-1|NA
TGTGCCAGCAGCTTAGATACGGTCACTGAAGCTTTCTTT
CASSLDTVTEAFF
>TRBD2|TRBV4-2|TRBJ2-5|NA
TGTGCCAGCAGCCTGGCCAGCGGGGGGGAAAAGACCCAGTACTTC
CASSLASGGEKTQYF
>TRBD1|TRBV5-1|TRBJ1-2|NA
TGCGCCAGCAGCCCGGGACAGGGGGCCCCCAGTGGCTACACCTTC
CASSPGQGAPSGYTF
>NA|TRBV7-9|TRBJ1-2|NA
TGTGCCAGCAGCTTAGAGGGGTTCCCGGCCAGCCATAACTATGGCTACACCTTC
CASSLEGFPASHNYGYTF
>TRBD2|TRBV19|TRBJ2-1|NA
TGTGCCAGTAGTTTTCCGGGACTAGCGGGGAATGAGCAGTTCTTC
CASSFPGLAGNEQFF
>TRBD2|TRBV7-9|TRBJ2-7|NA
TGTGCCAGCAGCGGCGCCTCGGGGGGGACACCTAACGAGCAGTACTTC
CASSGASGGTPNEQYF
>NA|TRBV2|TRBJ1-1|NA
TGTGCCAGCAGTGACCGGCAGGGCAGCACTGAAGCTTTCTTT
CASSDRQGSTEAFF
>TRBD2|TRBV4-2|TRBJ2-3|NA
TGTGCCAGCAGCCAAGCGGGGGGTAGCACAGATACGCAGTATTTT
CASSQAGGSTDTQYF
>NA|TRBV11-3|TRBJ1-2|NA
TGTGCCAGCAGCTTAGTGATAGGGGTCAACTATGGCTACACCTTC
CASSLVIGVNYGYTF
>NA|TRBV27|TRBJ1-1|NA
TGTGCCAGCAGACCCGCGGGGGCGAACACTGAAGCTTTCTTT
CASRPAGANTEAFF
>TRBD1|TRBV11-3|TRBJ2-5|NA
TGTGCCAGCAGCGATCAGGGGGCAGGCGGGACCCAGTACTTC
CASSDQGAGGTQYF
>NA|TRBV18|TRBJ2-6|NA
TGTGCCAGCTCACTTTTACAACAAGGGGGAAGCTCTGGGGCCAACGTCCTGACTTTC
CASSLLQQGGSSGANVLTF
>TRBD1|TRBV30|TRBJ2-3|NA
TGTGCCTGGAACACTCGCGGGACAGGGGAAGATACGCAGTATTTT
CAWNTRGTGEDTQYF
>NA|TRBV5-4|TRBJ1-2|NA
TGTGCCAGCAGCTCGTCATTATTAGGGGTCGATGGCTACACCTTC
CASSSSLLGVDGYTF
>NA|TRBV10-3|TRBJ1-2|NA
TGTGCCATCAGTGAAAGGGGGATCTATGGCTACACCTTC
CAISERGIYGYTF
>TRBD1|TRBV27|TRBJ1-5|NA
TGTGCCAGCAGTTCGGCAGGGGGCCTTCAGCCCCAGCATTTT
CASSSAGGLQPQHF
>NA|TRBV7-2|TRBJ1-2|NA
TGTGCCAGCAGCCCGGAGGGGGGGAACTATGGCTACACCTTC
CASSPEGGNYGYTF
>TRBD1|TRBV6-4|TRBJ1-3|NA
TGTGCCAGCAGTGATGGGACAGCCTCTGGAAACACCATATATTTT
CASSDGTASGNTIYF
>TRBD2|TRBV7-2|TRBJ2-2|NA
TGTGCCAGCAGCTCACTAGCGGGGGTTGCCGGGGAGCTGTTTTTT
CASSSLAGVAGELFF
>NA|TRBV27|TRBJ2-6|NA
TGTGCCAGCAGTTGGAGCGGCGCTATTGGGGCCAACGTCCTGACTTTC
CASSWSGAIGANVLTF
>NA|TRBV25-1|TRBJ1-3|NA
TGTGCCAGCAGCGCCCCTGGGACAACAGGAAACACCATATATTTT
CASSAPGTTGNTIYF
>NA|TRBV7-2|TRBJ1-2|once
TGTGCCAGCAGCCCATGGACAGCCCAGGGAGGCTACACCTTC
CASSPWTAQGGYTF
>NA|TRBV12-3/TRBV12-4|TRBJ2-7|once
TGTGCCAGCACCGGTACAGAGTCCTACGAGCAGTACTTC
CASTGTESYEQYF
>TRBD2|TRBV5-4|TRBJ2-7|NA
TGTGCCAGCAGCTTACGCCGAATGGGGCTAGCGGAACCCTACGAGCAGTACTTC
CASSLRRMGLAEPYEQYF
>TRBD2|TRBV27|TRBJ2-3|NA
TGTGCCAGCAGTTTAGTTAGCGGGGGACTGGATACGCAGTATTTT
CASSLVSGGLDTQYF
>TRBD1|TRBV19|TRBJ1-5|NA
TGTGCCAGTTCCTCGGGACAGGTTATTCAGCCCCAGCATTTT
CASSSGQVIQPQHF
>TRBD1|TRBV5-1|TRBJ1-5|NA
TGCGCCAGCAGCTTGGGGCAGGGGGTACAGCCCCAGCATTTT
CASSLGQGVQPQHF
>TRBD2|TRBV9|TRBJ2-2|NA
TGTGCCAGCAGCGTAGGGTCCGGCGGGGGGTTGGCCGGGGAGCTGTTTTTT
CASSVGSGGGLAGELFF
>NA|TRBV7-8|TRBJ2-1|NA
TGTGCCAGCAGCTTAGTTGAGAACAATGAGCAGTTCTTC
CASSLVENNEQFF
>NA|TRBV27|TRBJ2-7|NA
TGTGCCAGCAGTTTGGGAGGAACCTACGAGCAGTACTTC
CASSLGGTYEQYF
>NA|TRBV29-1|TRBJ2-2|few
TGCAGCGTTGGGCAGAAGAACACCGGGGAGCTGTTTTTT
CSVGQKNTGELFF
>NA|TRBV9|TRBJ1-5|NA
TGTGCCAGCAGCGTAAGAAGGACTAGTAGCAATCAGCCCCAGCATTTT
CASSVRRTSSNQPQHF
>NA|TRBV7-3|TRBJ2-1|NA
TGTGCCAGCAGTCTTTATCGGGGATTAAATGAGCAGTTCTTC
CASSLYRGLNEQFF
>NA|TRBV7-9|TRBJ1-4|NA
TGTGCCAGCAGCTTGGCAGACTATAATGAAAAACTGTTTTTT
CASSLADYNEKLFF
>TRBD1|TRBV27|TRBJ2-3|NA
TGTGCCAGCAGTTTGGGGACAGCCACAGATACGCAGTATTTT
CASSLGTATDTQYF
>TRBD2|TRBV7-8|TRBJ2-3|NA
TGTGCCAGCAGCTTAGAGTGGGGGGGAAGCACAGATACGCAGTATTTT
CASSLEWGGSTDTQYF
>NA|TRBV10-1|TRBJ2-4|once
TGCGCCAGCAGTGGGGAGCGCGGCAAAAACATTCAGTACTTC
CASSGERGKNIQYF
>NA|TRBV30|TRBJ1-6|NA
TGTGCCTGGAGTGGGGATTACCGGGAGGTTTCTTCACCCCTCCACTTT
CAWSGDYREVSSPLHF
>TRBD2|TRBV2|TRBJ2-5|NA
TGTGCCAGCAGTGAAGCCCGACTAGCCGCAGAGACCCAGTACTTC
CASSEARLAAETQYF
>NA|TRBV30|TRBJ1-2|NA
TGTGCCTGGAGTAAGGCAGGGTCCGGCTATGGCTACACCTTC
CAWSKAGSGYGYTF
>NA|TRBV12-3/TRBV12-4|TRBJ1-2|NA
TGTGCCAGCAGTTTATCGTCTAACTATGGCTACACCTTC
CASSLSSNYGYTF
>NA|TRBV10-3|TRBJ1-1|once
TGTGCCATCACAGGCTCCTTGAACACTGAAGCTTTCTTT
CAITGSLNTEAFF
>NA|TRBV2|TRBJ2-3|NA
TGTGCCAGCAGTGAAGCGTGGGGGGGCACAGATACGCAGTATTTT
CASSEAWGGTDTQYF
>NA|TRBV7-2|TRBJ2-3|NA
TGTGCCAGCAGCTTCCGGGACTCTTTCACAGATACGCAGTATTTT
CASSFRDSFTDTQYF
>NA|TRBV11-2|TRBJ1-5|NA
TGTGCCAGCAGCTTAACGTTCGGGGACAATCAGCCCCAGCATTTT
CASSLTFGDNQPQHF
>NA|TRBV27|TRBJ2-1|NA
TGTGCCAGCAGTTTATTTGACAGAGCCAATGAGCAGTTCTTC
CASSLFDRANEQFF